The clone carrying this TCR beta chain occurred a few times. Using immunoSEQ multiplex PCR, the repertoire was profiled, and TCRdb retains in-frame clones only, with some absent. This table has 20,000 to 30,000 clones, approximately 80% appearing once. V gave up 10 bases and J gave up 4 bases; unmatched junction bases: 6. This CDR3 has 12 residues. Germline lookup yields CDR1 MNHEY and CDR2 SMNVEV (reference sequence). This specimen belongs to a study of PD-1 blockade in classical Hodgkin lymphoma. Exposure to brentuximab vedotin varied, and each patient had relapsed following autologous stem cell transplantation.

This specimen consisted of peripheral blood mononuclear cells (PBMCs), obtained before the second cycle of nivolumab. The chain has TRBV27 and TRBJ2-7; 8 positions agree with TRBD1. The clonotype was recovered from a human donor with classical Hodgkin lymphoma. Written as DNA, the CDR3 is TGTGCCACCGGACAGGGTCCTTACGAGCAGTACTTC. Protein sequence: CATGQGPYEQYF.